This T cell receptor beta chain was captured by sequencing in a study of blood T cell repertoires in COVID-19. This CDR3 comprises 14 residues. The germline CDR1 and CDR2 sequences are MNHEY and SVGEGT. Germline trimming cut 4 bases from V and 7 bases from J; bases unmatched to any gene: 9. The method was immunoSEQ multiplex PCR; TCRdb's version includes in-frame clones alone and lacks a portion of them. The table lists roughly 68,000 clones, 88% of them singletons, with roughly 6.7% in the top ten. The sample consisted of peripheral blood. This sequence was found in a woman between 65 and 79 years old with acute or convalescent COVID-19. The gene calls are TRBV6-2 or TRBV6-3 and TRBJ1-2; TRBD1 matches 7 bases. DNA for the CDR3: TGTGCCAGCAGTTCCCCGGGACAGAGGAGTGGCTACACCTTC. It yields the protein CASSSPGQRSGYTF.